This T cell receptor beta chain stems from a study of T cell responses to AZD1222 COVID-19 vaccine. For the study at large: It was second doses at about 4 or about 12 weeks that were pooled.

Details on this clone: The identical CDR3 is also encoded by other nucleotide sequences in the sample.

Germline assignment: CDR1 DFQATT and CDR2 SNEGSKA (reference sequence). With 3 bases clipped from V and 0 bases from J, the junction kept 4 bases outside the gene matches. The CDR3 has 14 amino acids. This table comes from immunoSEQ multiplex PCR, and its TCRdb copy is limited to in-frame clones, with some not included. The sample yields about 76,000 clones, roughly 88% seen once. The genes are TRBV20-1 and TRBJ1-1; TRBD1 aligns across 7 bases. Sample: peripheral blood, taken on day 0 of AZD1222 vaccination. The receptor comes from an adult in good health. CDR3 bases: TGCAGTGCTAGTGGACAGGCAATGAACACTGAAGCTTTCTTT. This sequence encodes CSASGQAMNTEAFF.